This T cell receptor (beta chain) emerged from a study of spatial heterogeneity in lung cancer (dated by TCRdb to about 2019). Some background on the complete study: Samples were obtained from approximately 72 patients with early-stage, untreated non-small cell lung cancer from the lung TRACERx cohort. Follow-up PBMC samples were sequenced whenever available, with a median time to follow-up of about 2 years after resection. Beta-chain transcripts were consistently detected in greater numbers than alpha-chain transcripts, which likely reflects a higher abundance of beta-chain transcripts. In the raw uncorrected reads, each unique combination of TCR and UMI appeared more than ten times on average. In non-small cell lung cancer, the study made a quantitative comparison of TCR alpha and beta repertoires among multiple tumor regions, matched nontumor lung and blood. TCR repertoire features were related to nonsynonymous mutation counts determined by whole-exome sequencing of tumor tissue. Both alpha and beta chains were TCR-sequenced in 200 to 250 tumor regions, under 85 matched nontumor lung samples and approximately 50 PBMC samples obtained at surgery. Here is what the overall study found, with its caveats: Comparisons of baseline and follow-up blood repertoires included only 14 patients. Ubiquitous expanded tumor TCRs were found in blood more often at tumor resection than at routine follow-up. Additional single-cell paired TCR alpha and beta sequencing was considered necessary to confirm, at a functional level, the hypothesis that regional TCRs recognize regional mutations.

This clonotype was detected only a few times. Its cognate antigen has yet to be identified. The input lacks base qualities; no much larger clone sits a single base away. The intended sense of this specimen's time point label: blood at routine non-recurrence follow-up after resection. For TCR sequencing, whole RNA was extracted from tumor and nontumor lung tissue, or from cryopreserved PBMC samples, and no cell sorting was done. A patient was chosen for TCR sequencing only when enough RNA was available from at least two tumor regions. Library generation was performed with 5' RACE. The listed sequencing device is NextSeq 500. In the TCR library protocol, a unique molecular identifier was attached to each TCR cDNA molecule so that PCR and sequencing errors could be corrected. The study's processing was this. TCR identification, UMI-based error correction and CDR3 extraction were performed with Decombinator tools. TCRs above a frequency of 2 per 1,000, corresponding to the top 1% of the tumor frequency distribution, were defined as expanded. Renyi diversity was calculated using the R vegan package after each repertoire was subsampled 100 times to 5,000 TCRs. CDR3 similarity networks were built from amino acid triplet string-kernel similarity, with CDR3s being connected when pairwise similarity was above 0.82. Using fastp trimming at Q25 and MiXCR clonotype assembly, TCRdb reanalyzed the public sequencing data and kept in-frame beta chains. Rows are combined by CDR3 protein, so each entry shows the most common genes and DNA. None of the V and J calls come from the authors' own analysis; TCRdb made them. The sample table holds about 17,000 distinct CDR3 sequences, of which approximately 19% were seen once. The ten most abundant clones make up over 5% of the sample.

The V and J ends are trimmed by 5 bases and 0 bases, leaving 7 bases between them. From a lookup of the germline V gene, CDR1 and CDR2 are SQVTM and ANQGSEA. The CDR3 runs 12 amino acids, cysteine and phenylalanine included. The DNA shown is the 36-base CDR3, in frame from base 1. Sequenced material: PBMCs, taken at follow-up. This receptor was taken from a male donor with early-stage non-small cell lung cancer. The V and J genes are TRBV29-1 and TRBJ2-5, with TRBD1 perhaps the D gene, on 5 matching bases. The CDR3 corresponds to CSVTGDQETQYF. The nucleotides read TGCAGCGTTACAGGCGACCAAGAGACCCAGTACTTC.